A single sample gave rise to the 21 T cell receptor beta chains below, sequenced in a study of blood T cell repertoires in COVID-19. Profiled with immunoSEQ multiplex PCR; TCRdb holds only in-frame clones, not every one. The sample contains tens of thousands of clones, about nine tenths of which appear only once. Input material: peripheral blood. The receptors were gathered from a man aged 50 to 59 with active COVID-19.

The V call is TRBV7-2, the J call TRBJ2-7; TRBD2 is a possible D gene (6 bases). V lost 5 bases, J lost 6 bases, and 14 bases lay in between. Germline V gene data show CDR1 as SGHTA and CDR2 as FQGNSA. This CDR3 is 13 amino acids long. DNA of the CDR3: TGTGCCAGCAGCCCGACTAGAACTGGCGAGCAGTACTTC. Residues: CASSPTRTGEQYF. The whole variable domain, remainder taken from reference TRBV7-2 and TRBJ2-7, is GAGVSQSPSNKVTEKGKDVELRCDPISGHTALYWYRQSLGQGLEFLIYFQGNSAPDKSGLPSDRFSAERTGGSVSTLTIQRTQQEDSAVYLCASSPTRTGEQYFGPGTRLTVT.

The rearrangement joins TRBV7-9 to TRBJ1-4; maybe TRBD1 (6 bases). Germline CDR1 reads SEHNR; CDR2 reads FQNEAQ (reference sequence). The V gene lost 5 bases and the J gene lost 3 bases, with 13 bases spanning the gap. CDR3 size: 15 residues. The CDR3 is CASSTPTGPNEKLFF. The CDR3, as DNA: TGTGCCAGCAGCACCCCGACAGGACCTAATGAAAAACTGTTTTTT.

The rearrangement links TRBV6-5 to TRBJ1-2, with 8 bases that match TRBD1. This CDR3 is 14 amino acids long. The germline gives CDR1 MNHEY, CDR2 SVGAGI. V shed 6 bases, J shed 1 base, and the junction held 4 bases outside the gene matches. CDR3 bases: TGTGCCAGCAGGACCAGGGGGCGTAACTATGGCTACACCTTC. Translated: CASRTRGRNYGYTF.

This sequence joins TRBV19 and TRBJ1-3; weak D call: TRBD1 (6 bases). The germline gives CDR1 LNHDA, CDR2 SQIVND (reference sequence). The CDR3 is 16 amino acids. V gave up 5 bases and J gave up 0 bases, with 14 bases separating them. CDR3 in DNA: TGTGCCAGTAGTCCGTCTACAGGGAACTCTGGAAACACCATATATTTT. Translating it yields CASSPSTGNSGNTIYF.

This chain uses TRBV18 with TRBJ1-2; no definite D call. V was shortened by 2 bases and J by 4 bases, with 14 bases between the two germline ends. The length of the CDR3 is 15 residues. Germline values: CDR1 KGHSH, CDR2 LQKENI. Here the CDR3 DNA reads TGTGCCAGCTCACCATCCGACATGGCCGGCTATGGCTACACCTTC. Translating it yields CASSPSDMAGYGYTF.

This clone is medium-sized. The CDR3 bases are TGCGCCAGCAGCCAAGATGTGACTAGCGGGATCTACGAGCAGTACTTC. Its translation: CASSQDVTSGIYEQYF. The chain joins TRBV4-3 to TRBJ2-7; TRBD2 agrees at 11 bases. V trimming: 0 bases; J trimming: 3 bases; junction bases outside the gene matches: 4. This CDR3 has 16 residues. Germline V lookup: CDR1 LGHNA, CDR2 YSLEER.

This chain's CDR3 is CASSYVAGGAPNTEAFF. The CDR3 region has the DNA TGTGCCAGCAGTTACGTGGCAGGAGGGGCGCCGAACACTGAAGCTTTCTTT. The J gene is TRBJ1-1, the V gene TRBV6-2 or TRBV6-3, with D tentatively TRBD1 (5 bases). CDR3 length equals 17 residues. V dropped 2 bases and J dropped 1 base, with 17 bases sitting between them. Looked up from germline, CDR1 is MNHEY and CDR2 is SVGEGT.

The CDR3 region has the DNA TGTGCCAGCAGCGCACAAACAGGGATCTCCTACAATGAGCAGTTCTTC. Amino acid sequence: CASSAQTGISYNEQFF. The chain has TRBV7-3 and TRBJ2-1, with a possible D match to TRBD1 (6 bases). The germline gives CDR1 SGHTA, CDR2 FQGTGA. The CDR3 totals 16 residues. V dropped 5 bases and J dropped 0 bases, with 14 bases sitting between them. The whole variable domain, filled in from reference TRBV7-3 and TRBJ2-1, reads GAGVSQTPSNKVTEKGKYVELRCDPISGHTALYWYRQSLGQGPEFLIYFQGTGAADDSGLPNDRFFAVRPEGSVSTLKIQRTERGDSAVYLCASSAQTGISYNEQFFGPGTRLTVL.

The chain combines TRBV24-1 with TRBJ1-2; TRBD1 agrees at 7 bases. CDR1 and CDR2 (germline): KGHDR, SFDVKD. V was clipped by 1 base and J by 3 bases; unmatched bases: 4. This CDR3 is built from 15 residues. The CDR3 DNA sequence: TGTGCCACCAGTGATTTAGGGACAGATCACTATGGCTACACCTTC. This gives the protein CATSDLGTDHYGYTF.

This clone was seen a single time. This chain joins TRBV28 and TRBJ1-2; TRBD1 agrees at 7 bases. This CDR3 has 14 amino acids. V was clipped by 6 bases and J by 4 bases; unmatched bases: 8. Germline CDR1 MDHEN, CDR2 SYDVKM. The CDR3 nucleotides are TGTGCCAGCAGCAACAGGGGATCCCCCTATGGCTACACCTTC. It is translated as CASSNRGSPYGYTF.

The chain links TRBV10-3 to TRBJ2-1; 10 nucleotides match TRBD2. The germline V gene has CDR1 ENHRY and CDR2 SYGVKD. The CDR3 is 13 residues long. Germline trimming cut 11 bases from V and 10 bases from J; bases unmatched to any gene: 11. The CDR3 sequence is CACMASGSREQFF. The CDR3 DNA sequence: TGTGCCTGCATGGCTAGCGGGAGCAGAGAGCAGTTCTTC.

About this clone: In the same sample, other DNA sequences code for this CDR3. This chain uses TRBV19 with TRBJ2-3, with a possible D match to TRBD1 (5 bases). The germline V gene encodes CDR1 LNHDA and CDR2 SQIVND (reference sequence). The ends were cut back, 3 bases at V and 4 bases at J, with 11 bases in the middle. CDR3 length equals 14 residues. Here the CDR3 DNA reads TGTGCCAGTAGTATTAAGCAGGGCGCAGATACGCAGTATTTT. Protein sequence: CASSIKQGADTQYF.

This sequence joins TRBV3-1 (or the pseudogene TRBV3-2) and TRBJ2-2, with D possibly TRBD1 on 5 matching bases. The V end was cut by 5 bases, the J end by 7 bases, with 17 bases between. From germline, CDR1 is LGHDT and CDR2 YNNKEL (reference sequence). There are 15 residues in the CDR3. CDR3 in amino acids: CASSRSRVTGGELFF. CDR3 in DNA: TGTGCCAGCAGCAGATCCAGGGTTACTGGCGGGGAGCTGTTTTTT.

This clone has only a few counts. This chain links TRBV7-8 with TRBJ2-2; 8 bases are a match to TRBD2. Trimming cost V 4 bases and J 4 bases; bases outside gene matches: 8. The CDR3 is 16 residues long. Germline V gene sequence: CDR1 SGHVS, CDR2 FQNEAQ. The CDR3 DNA sequence: TGTGCCAGCAGCTCTGGGGGGACTAGGTCCACCGGGGAGCTGTTTTTT. This translates into CASSSGGTRSTGELFF. Drawing the rest from reference TRBV7-8 and TRBJ2-2, the complete variable domain is GAGVSQSPRYKVAKRGQDVALRCDPISGHVSLFWYQQALGQGPEFLTYFQNEAQLDKSGLPSDRFFAERPEGSVSTLKIQRTQQEDSAVYLCASSSGGTRSTGELFFGEGSRLTVL.

This chain uses TRBV29-1 with TRBJ2-3; TRBD2 matches 7 bases. Germline values: CDR1 SQVTM, CDR2 ANQGSEA. The CDR3 has 15 amino acids. Trimming removed 2 bases from V and 0 bases from J; junction bases left unmatched: 5. The CDR3 loop is CSVERGSGSTDTQYF. CDR3 nucleotides: TGCAGCGTTGAACGGGGTAGCGGGAGCACAGATACGCAGTATTTT.

The J gene is TRBJ1-4, the V gene TRBV4-3; 10 nucleotides line up with TRBD1. The V gene end was trimmed by 5 bases and the J gene end by 6 bases; junction bases not matched to a gene: 3. Germline-derived CDR1 and CDR2 are LGHNA and YSLEER. The CDR3 is 14 amino acids. The CDR3 region is CASSKGQGDEKLFF. In nucleotides, the CDR3 is TGCGCCAGCAGCAAAGGACAGGGGGATGAAAAACTGTTTTTT.

The chain combines TRBV5-4 with TRBJ2-3; the D gene is possibly TRBD2 (7 bases). The CDR3 spans 15 residues. Germline CDR1 SGHNT, CDR2 YYREEE (reference sequence). V was pared by 4 bases and J by 4 bases, with 16 bases between. The DNA for the CDR3 is TGTGCCAGCAGCGCTCTAGGCGGGGGCCCAGATACGCAGTATTTT. This sequence encodes CASSALGGGPDTQYF. Full variable domain (remainder filled in from reference TRBV5-4 and TRBJ2-3): ETGVTQSPTHLIKTRGQQVTLRCSSQSGHNTVSWYQQALGQGPQFIFQYYREEENGRGNFPPRFSGLQFPNYSSELNVNALELDDSALYLCASSALGGGPDTQYFGPGTRLTVL.

The genes are TRBV6-5 and TRBJ2-7; 8 nucleotides line up with TRBD1. The germline gives CDR1 MNHEY, CDR2 SVGAGI. V trimming: 7 bases; J trimming: 7 bases; junction bases outside the gene matches: 3. This CDR3 region has 11 residues. The CDR3 loop is CASTQGVEQYF. Written as DNA, the CDR3 is TGTGCCAGCACACAGGGGGTAGAGCAGTACTTC.

This chain joins TRBV5-1 and TRBJ1-2; the D is unclear. Germline V gene sequence: CDR1 SGHRS, CDR2 YFSETQ. V was cut by 2 bases and J by 2 bases, with 4 bases left in between. The CDR3 covers 12 residues. The CDR3: CASSFQNYGYTF. CDR3 DNA sequence: TGCGCCAGCAGCTTTCAAAACTATGGCTACACCTTC.

The chain couples TRBV28 to TRBJ2-1, with TRBD2 matching over 8 bases. The CDR3 sequence is 17 residues long. V shed 5 bases, J shed 8 bases, and the junction held 17 bases outside the gene matches. The germline V gene encodes CDR1 MDHEN and CDR2 SYDVKM. The CDR3 DNA reads as TGTGCCAGCAGTCCGAATGGGGGGACTAGGAGGAGGGATGAGCAGTTCTTC. Protein sequence: CASSPNGGTRRRDEQFF.

This clone appeared a few times. The chain employs TRBV15 and TRBJ1-2, with 8 bases identical to TRBD1. CDR1 is LNHNV, CDR2 YYDKDF, per germline (reference sequence). The CDR3 spans 15 residues. V gave up 5 bases and J gave up 1 base; unmatched junction bases: 6. The DNA for the CDR3 is TGTGCCACCAGCGGGTGGACAGGGAGTAACTATGGCTACACCTTC. Encoded protein: CATSGWTGSNYGYTF.